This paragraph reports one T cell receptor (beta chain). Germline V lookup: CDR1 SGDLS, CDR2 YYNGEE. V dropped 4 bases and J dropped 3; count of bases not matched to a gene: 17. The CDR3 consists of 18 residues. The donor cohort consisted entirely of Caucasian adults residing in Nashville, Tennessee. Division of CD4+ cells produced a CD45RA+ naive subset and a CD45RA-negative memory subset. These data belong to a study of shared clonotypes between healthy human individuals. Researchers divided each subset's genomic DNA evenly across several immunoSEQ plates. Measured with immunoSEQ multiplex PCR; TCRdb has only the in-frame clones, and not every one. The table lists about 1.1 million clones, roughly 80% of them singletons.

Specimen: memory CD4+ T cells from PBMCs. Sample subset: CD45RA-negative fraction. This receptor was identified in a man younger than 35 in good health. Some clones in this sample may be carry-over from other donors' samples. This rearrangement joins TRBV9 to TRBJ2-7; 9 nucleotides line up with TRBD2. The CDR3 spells CASSKKIFNSGRIYEQYF. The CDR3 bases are TGTGCCAGCAGCAAGAAAATATTTAATAGCGGGAGAATCTACGAGCAGTACTTC.